What follows are 5 T cell receptor beta chains derived from one specimen sequenced in a study of blood T cell repertoires in COVID-19. TCRdb keeps only in-frame clones here, not all; method: immunoSEQ multiplex PCR. This sample has 150,000 to 200,000 clones; about 85% occur once, and the top ten carry roughly 7.3%. Specimen: peripheral blood. The origin of the receptors is a woman of 80 years or more in a cohort sampled during active or convalescent COVID-19.

The rearrangement uses TRBV15 and TRBJ2-2, with a possible D match to TRBD1 (6 bases). Trimming shortened V by 1 base and J by 0 bases, and 18 bases separated the two germline ends. The CDR3 runs 19 residues. Germline values: CDR1 LNHNV, CDR2 YYDKDF (reference sequence). CDR3 amino acids: CATSRAWDMSTANTGELFF. DNA of the CDR3: TGTGCCACCAGCAGAGCCTGGGACATGAGTACCGCGAACACCGGGGAGCTGTTTTTT.

This clone is a singleton in its sample. The J gene is TRBJ2-4, the V gene TRBV28; 11 bases match TRBD2. Germline lookup yields CDR1 MDHEN and CDR2 SYDVKM. The CDR3 loop spans 17 amino acids. Germline trimming cut 4 bases from V and 0 bases from J; bases unmatched to any gene: 5. This chain's CDR3 is CASSSFLAGGAKNIQYF. The CDR3 nucleotides read TGTGCCAGCAGTTCCTTCCTAGCGGGGGGAGCCAAAAACATTCAGTACTTC.

This clone appeared once. This chain joins TRBV4-1 and TRBJ2-1; 10 nucleotides match TRBD2. In germline, CDR1 is MGHRA, CDR2 YSYEKL. V lost 2 bases to trimming and J lost 6 bases; unmatched junction nucleotides: 4. The CDR3 consists of 15 residues. This CDR3 is CASSQLGLASNEQFF. CDR3 DNA: TGCGCCAGCAGCCAACTGGGACTAGCGTCCAATGAGCAGTTCTTC.

This chain connects TRBV5-1 to TRBJ1-5, with TRBD1 identical over 7 bases. This CDR3 has 16 amino acids. The ends lost 4 bases at V and 0 bases at J; junction bases unmatched: 7. In germline, CDR1 is SGHRS, CDR2 YFSETQ. CDR3 residues: CASSPGTVNSNQPQHF. CDR3 in DNA: TGCGCCAGCAGCCCGGGGACAGTTAATAGCAATCAGCCCCAGCATTTT.

The genes are TRBV11-2 and TRBJ1-1; 8 bases are shared with TRBD1. The V gene end was trimmed by 5 bases and the J gene end by 1 base; junction bases not matched to a gene: 3. The CDR3 runs 14 residues. The V gene's germline CDR1 is SGHAT and CDR2 FQNNGV. DNA of the CDR3: TGTGCCAGCAGCCCGGACAGGGAGAACACTGAAGCTTTCTTT. The encoded protein is CASSPDRENTEAFF.